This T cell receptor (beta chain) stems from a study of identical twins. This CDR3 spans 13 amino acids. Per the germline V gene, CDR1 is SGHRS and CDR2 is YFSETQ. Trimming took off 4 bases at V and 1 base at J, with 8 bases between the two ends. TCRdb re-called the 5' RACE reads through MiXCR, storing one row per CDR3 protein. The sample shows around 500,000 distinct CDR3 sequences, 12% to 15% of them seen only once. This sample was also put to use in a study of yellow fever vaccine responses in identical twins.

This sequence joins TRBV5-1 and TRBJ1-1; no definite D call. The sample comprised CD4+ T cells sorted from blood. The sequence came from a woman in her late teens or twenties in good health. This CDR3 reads CASSREGNTEAFF. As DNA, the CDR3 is TGCGCCAGCAGCAGGGAGGGGAACACTGAAGCTTTCTTT.